One and the same sample provided the 26 T cell receptor beta chains below, sequenced in a study of CD8+ T cells in alopecia areata. RNA extraction and reverse transcription yielded cDNA as sequencing template. TCRdb keeps only in-frame clones here, not all; method: immunoSEQ multiplex PCR. The sample includes about 270,000 clones, none of them occurring once. Sorting used CD4, CD8alpha, NKG2D, NKG2ACE and other markers on pooled cutaneous lymph node cells. The sequencing sample was made of CD4+ T cells sorted from a lymph node. The origin of the receptors is a C3H/HeJ mouse with alopecia areata. The MHC haplotype of the strain is H2-k.

As regards this clone: These gene names are mouse names. The read terminates 4 residues before the CDR3 end, so the remaining end is supplied by the germline J gene. The chain combines TRBV31 with TRBJ1-2; 8 bases agree with TRBD1. This CDR3 has 15 residues. V lost 3 bases to trimming and J lost 3 bases; unmatched junction nucleotides: 9. Looked up from germline, CDR1 is GKSSPN and CDR2 is SITVG. The CDR3 sequence: CAWSEPGGADSDYTF. The sequenced CDR3 bases are TGTGCCTGGAGCGAGCCAGGGGGCGCGGACTCC.

This clone was counted between two and nine times. Any gene name here is a mouse gene name. With the read ending 4 residues before the CDR3 end, the germline J gene is used to fill in that end. Within the sample, other DNA sequences also encode this same CDR3. This chain links TRBV13-1 with TRBJ2-5; 7 bases match TRBD1. The germline V gene encodes CDR1 NSHNY and CDR2 SYGAGN. The CDR3 contains 13 residues. V lost 3 bases to trimming and J lost 3 bases; unmatched junction nucleotides: 1. CDR3 region: CASSGTGQDTQYF. The part of the CDR3 DNA that was read is TGTGCCAGCAGTGGGACAGGACAAGAC.

In this sample, this clone turned up a few times. Mouse gene names apply. Coverage ceases 4 residues before the CDR3 finishes, and the germline J gene fills in the end. The rearrangement uses TRBV13-2 and TRBJ2-5, with TRBD2 matching over 10 bases. Per germline, CDR1 NNHNN and CDR2 SYGAGS (reference sequence). The CDR3 extends over 13 amino acids. CDR3 DNA (partial): TGTGCCAGCGGCCTGGGGGGGCGGGAC. Translated, it gives CASGLGGRD. The CDR3 in full is CASGLGGRDTQYF.

This clone was detected only a few times. Here the gene names and germline are mouse. The sequenced fragment ends 4 residues before the CDR3 boundary, so the rest is inferred from the germline J gene. This sequence joins TRBV5 and TRBJ2-5, with D possibly being TRBD2 (5 bases). Germline CDR1 and CDR2: LGHNA and YNLKQL (reference sequence). The CDR3 contains 14 residues. V shed 1 base and J shed 1 base, with 6 bases lying between them. CDR3 DNA, as far as it was read: TGTGCCAGCAGCCAAGTGGACTACCAAGAC. Translating gives CASSQVDYQD. In full, the CDR3 reads CASSQVDYQDTQYF.

As to this clone: The gene symbols are mouse symbols. The CDR3 end is not reached by the read, which stops 4 residues before it; the germline J gene fills it in. This chain uses TRBV17 with TRBJ2-7, with 9 positions matching TRBD2. In germline, CDR1 is MNHDT, CDR2 YYDKIL. The CDR3 runs to 15 residues. Partial CDR3 DNA: TGTGCTAGCAGTAGAGATCGGCTGGGGGGGTAT. Residues: CASSRDRLGGY. The complete CDR3 reads CASSRDRLGGYEQYF.

This clone was seen a few times. The germline and genes are mouse ones. The read halts 4 residues ahead of the CDR3 end, with the missing end drawn from the germline J gene. V is TRBV19 and J is TRBJ2-3, with TRBD2 matching 8 bases. Losses at the gene ends were 2 bases for V and 1 base for J; bases not matched to a gene: 6. Germline V gene sequence: CDR1 FNHDT, CDR2 SITEND (reference sequence). This CDR3 region has 16 residues. The CDR3 reads CASSILGGGGAETLYF. The DNA read from the CDR3 is TGTGCCAGCAGTATTCTGGGGGGAGGGGGTGCAGAA. The variable domain in full, completed from reference TRBV19 and TRBJ2-3, reads GGIITQTPKFLIGQEGQKLTLKCQQNFNHDTMYWYRQDSGKGLRLIYYSITENDLQKGDLSEGYDASREKKSSFSLTVTSAQKNEMAVFLCASSILGGGGAETLYFGSGTRLTVL.

This clone was detected a few times. All gene names here are mouse names. The sequence runs out 4 residues before the end of the CDR3; the remainder is reconstructed from the germline J gene. Different DNA sequences within this sample yield the same CDR3. The rearrangement links TRBV19 to TRBJ1-2, with TRBD1 matching 10 bases. J was trimmed by 2 bases and V by 2 bases; bases with no gene match: 0. In germline, CDR1 is FNHDT, CDR2 SITEND (reference sequence). The CDR3 contains 14 residues. CDR3 residues: CASSMDRGNSDYTF. The CDR3 DNA, read in part, is TGTGCCAGCAGTATGGACAGGGGGAACTCC.

In its sample, this clone was seen a few times. Mouse names are used for the genes. The read falls 4 residues short of the CDR3 end, and the missing part is taken from the germline J gene. J is TRBJ1-1 and V is TRBV31; TRBD1 agrees at 8 bases. This CDR3 is 11 amino acids long. Germline V CDR1 and CDR2: GKSSPN, SITVG. CDR3 residues: CAWDRGTEVFF. The covered CDR3 bases are TGTGCCTGGGACAGGGGTACA.

This clone was observed a few times. Any gene name here is a mouse gene name. The CDR3 end is not reached by the read, which stops 4 residues before it; the germline J gene fills it in. The V call is TRBV14, the J call TRBJ2-5, with a possible D match to TRBD2 (6 bases). Germline V gene lookup returns CDR1 SGHDT and CDR2 FRDEAV. The CDR3 extends over 13 amino acids. Partial CDR3 DNA: TGTGCCAGCAGTTTCGGACTGAAAGAC. Translation: CASSFGLKD. The full CDR3 protein reads CASSFGLKDTQYF. The variable domain in full, completed from reference TRBV14 and TRBJ2-5, reads EAGVTQSPRYAVLQEGQAVSFWCDPISGHDTLYWYQQPRDQGPQLLVYFRDEAVIDNSQLPSDRFSAVRPKGTNSTLKIQSAKQGDTATYLCASSFGLKDTQYFGPGTRLLVL.

With respect to this clone: Mouse names are used for the genes. The DNA ends 4 residues before the CDR3 does, and the rest of the CDR3 is filled in from the germline J gene. The rearrangement uses TRBV13-1 and TRBJ2-3; the D gene is possibly TRBD1 (6 bases). CDR3 length: 14 residues. Germline loops: CDR1 NSHNY, CDR2 SYGAGN. Trimming took off 3 bases at V and 4 bases at J, with 12 bases between the two ends. The CDR3 here is CASSAPRGSETLYF. The sequenced part of the CDR3 DNA is TGTGCCAGCAGTGCCCCCAGGGGATCAGAA.

Only a few counts were recorded for this clone. The gene symbols are mouse symbols. The observed sequence ends 4 residues before the CDR3 terminus, with the missing tail filled in from the germline J gene. The rearrangement joins TRBV17 to TRBJ2-2; TRBD1 might be the D (5 bases). CDR1 is MNHDT and CDR2 is YYDKIL in the germline V gene. Trimming stripped 2 bases from V and 3 bases from J, with 10 bases between. This CDR3 has 15 residues. Here the CDR3 reads CASSRQGGDTGQLYF. The sequenced part of the CDR3 DNA is TGTGCTAGCAGTAGACAGGGAGGGGACACCGGG.

Note on this clone: Mouse gene names apply. Sequencing ends 4 residues short of the CDR3 end; the germline J gene provides the rest. The chain has TRBV19 and TRBJ2-3; TRBD2 might be the D (6 bases). Germline V gene lookup returns CDR1 FNHDT and CDR2 SITEND (reference sequence). The germline V and J ends were trimmed by 7 bases and 2 bases, with 14 bases remaining between them. The CDR3 is 14 amino acids. The CDR3 loop reads CASDPGGTAETLYF. The covered CDR3 bases are TGTGCCAGCGACCCGGGGGGAACTGCAGAA.

Turning to this clone: Each gene name is a mouse one. The CDR3 end lies 4 residues beyond the end of the read and is filled in from the germline J gene. The chain recombines TRBV13-2 with TRBJ2-4, with 9 bases fitting TRBD1. The CDR3 sequence is 14 residues long. The V gene's germline CDR1 is NNHNN and CDR2 SYGAGS (reference sequence). The CDR3 is CASGDRDRDNTLYF. The part of the CDR3 DNA that was read is TGTGCCAGCGGTGATAGGGACAGGGACAAC.

In this sample, this clone turned up a few times. The gene names here belong to mouse. The DNA ends 4 residues before the CDR3 does, and the rest of the CDR3 is filled in from the germline J gene. This chain connects TRBV31 to TRBJ2-2, with TRBD1 identical over 10 bases. CDR3 length: 14 residues. J lost 4 bases, V lost 5 bases, and 4 bases had no gene match. Germline CDR1 is GKSSPN and CDR2 is SITVG. Partial CDR3 DNA: TGTGCCTGGGACCGGGACAGGGGCACCGGG. This translates into CAWDRDRGTG. The full CDR3 protein is CAWDRDRGTGQLYF.

Points on this clone: The germline and genes are mouse ones. Sequencing ends 4 residues short of the CDR3 end; the germline J gene provides the rest. Additional DNA sequences in this sample encode the identical CDR3. The V gene is TRBV1, the J gene TRBJ2-3; 11 nucleotides agree with TRBD2. CDR1 is NSQYPW and CDR2 is LRSPGD in the germline V gene (reference sequence). V lost 1 base and J lost 3; bases outside the gene matches: 3. CDR3 length equals 16 residues. Incomplete CDR3 DNA: TGCACCTGCAGTGCAGTACTGGGGGGGCGCGCAGAA. Translation: CTCSAVLGGRAE. The complete CDR3 reads CTCSAVLGGRAETLYF.

In its sample, this clone was seen a few times. All gene names here are mouse names. Partial CDR3 DNA: TGTGCCAGCAGCCAAGACAATTATGCT. Translated: CASSQDNYA. The CDR3 in full is CASSQDNYAEQFF. The genes are TRBV2 and TRBJ2-1; D not resolved. The read ends 4 residues early relative to the CDR3; the germline J gene fills the gap. This CDR3 has 13 amino acids. Germline V gives CDR1 LGHNA, CDR2 YSYQKL. Deletions cut 0 bases from V and 4 bases from J, with 4 bases between.

This clone has more than one count but fewer than ten. The listed genes are named as in mouse. Read coverage stops 4 residues before the CDR3 terminus; the germline J gene supplies the remainder. The chain joins TRBV19 to TRBJ2-3; D unclear. Trimming cost V 2 bases and J 0 bases, with 7 bases left between them. Germline loops: CDR1 FNHDT, CDR2 SITEND (reference sequence). The CDR3 loop spans 14 amino acids. Incomplete CDR3 DNA: TGTGCCAGCAGTATCCCCATTAGTGCAGAA. This codes for CASSIPISAE. The entire CDR3 sequence reads CASSIPISAETLYF.

A few counts support this clone. Gene names and germline match the mouse. The read is 4 residues too short to cover the CDR3 end, so that end is filled in from the germline J gene. V usage is TRBV31 and J usage is TRBJ1-2; perhaps TRBD1 as D (6 bases). CDR1 is GKSSPN, CDR2 SITVG, per germline. Trimming removed 1 base from V and 0 bases from J, with 12 bases in between. CDR3 length equals 15 residues. Incomplete CDR3 DNA: TGTGCCTGGAGTCGAAGGGGGGGGACAAACTCC. It specifies CAWSRRGGTNS. The full CDR3 reads CAWSRRGGTNSDYTF.

In the case of this clone: These gene names are mouse names. The read is 4 residues too short to cover the CDR3 end, so that end is filled in from the germline J gene. The rearrangement joins TRBV1 to TRBJ1-1, with 10 bases that match TRBD1. There are 14 residues in the CDR3. V gave up 4 bases and J gave up 4 bases; unmatched junction bases: 3. CDR1 is NSQYPW and CDR2 is LRSPGD in the germline V gene (reference sequence). Incomplete CDR3 DNA: TGCACCTGCAGTGGACAGGGGGCAGGCACA. Protein product: CTCSGQGAGT. The entire CDR3 protein is CTCSGQGAGTEVFF. Variable domain in full (rest from reference TRBV1 and TRBJ1-1): VTLLEQNPRWRLVPRGQAVNLRCILKNSQYPWMSWYQQDLQKQLQWLFTLRSPGDKEVKSLPGADYLATRVTDTELRLQVANMSQGRTLYCTCSGQGAGTEVFFGKGTRLTVV.

Notes on this clone: Mouse names are used for the genes. The sequence runs out 4 residues before the end of the CDR3; the remainder is reconstructed from the germline J gene. The chain carries TRBV31 and TRBJ2-1; D is unclear. This CDR3 has 13 residues. The germline V gene has CDR1 GKSSPN and CDR2 SITVG. Deletions cut 2 bases from V and 3 bases from J, with 8 bases between. Partial CDR3 DNA: TGTGCCTGGAGTGTCAACAGCTATGCT. Encoded protein: CAWSVNSYA. The whole CDR3 sequence is CAWSVNSYAEQFF.

This clone was observed a few times. The listed genes are named as in mouse. The observed sequence ends 4 residues before the CDR3 terminus, with the missing tail filled in from the germline J gene. Other DNA sequences from this sample encode an identical CDR3 as well. The rearrangement links TRBV5 to TRBJ2-2, with a weak D call TRBD2 (7 bases). V gave up 3 bases and J gave up 3 bases, with 14 bases separating them. Germline loops: CDR1 LGHNA, CDR2 YNLKQL (reference sequence). The CDR3 length is 16 residues. This chain's CDR3 is CASSQPGGADTGQLYF. The sequenced part of the CDR3 DNA is TGTGCCAGCAGCCAGCCGGGGGGCGCGGACACCGGG.

As concerns this clone: Here the gene names and germline are mouse. The CDR3 end falls 4 residues outside the read, so it is completed with the germline J gene. The chain has TRBV13-1 and TRBJ2-3; 10 bases match TRBD1. The CDR3 spans 17 residues. Germline V gene data show CDR1 as NSHNY and CDR2 as SYGAGN. V shed 0 bases, J shed 1 base, and the junction held 5 bases outside the gene matches. CDR3 DNA (partial): TGTGCCAGCAGTGATGGCCGGGACAGGGGTGGTGCAGAA. This sequence encodes CASSDGRDRGGAE. In full, the CDR3 reads CASSDGRDRGGAETLYF.

In its sample, this clone was seen a few times. The gene symbols are mouse symbols. The part of the CDR3 DNA that was read is TGTGCCAGCAGTGAAGATGGTGAAGATGCT. Translated, it gives CASSEDGEDA. The entire CDR3 reads CASSEDGEDAEQFF. J is TRBJ2-1 and V is TRBV13-1; D gene unclear. From the germline J gene comes the end of the CDR3, since the read stops 4 residues before it. This CDR3 comprises 14 residues. Per germline, CDR1 NSHNY and CDR2 SYGAGN. The V end lost 2 bases, the J end lost 5 bases, and 11 bases lay between the germline ends.

This clone has just a few counts. Mouse names are used for the genes. From the germline J gene comes the end of the CDR3, since the read stops 4 residues before it. The chain links TRBV19 to TRBJ2-3, with 8 bases that match TRBD1. The CDR3 length is 15 residues. Trimming removed 4 bases from V and 0 bases from J; junction bases left unmatched: 4. Germline CDR1 and CDR2: FNHDT and SITEND (reference sequence). The sequenced CDR3 bases are TGTGCCAGCAGTTCTCGACAGGGGAGTGCAGAA. Its protein is CASSSRQGSAE. The CDR3 in full is CASSSRQGSAETLYF.

For this clone: The gene names given are mouse names. With the read ending 4 residues before the CDR3 end, the germline J gene is used to fill in that end. In the same sample, other DNA sequences code for this CDR3. V is TRBV13-2 and J is TRBJ2-1, with TRBD2 matching over 7 bases. V was clipped by 0 bases and J by 3 bases; unmatched bases: 3. The germline V gene encodes CDR1 NNHNN and CDR2 SYGAGS (reference sequence). This CDR3 has 15 residues. The chain's CDR3 is CASGDAGGGYAEQFF. The part of the CDR3 DNA that was read is TGTGCCAGCGGTGATGCCGGGGGGGGCTATGCT.

Comment on this clone: Genes here carry mouse names. The read falls 4 residues short of the CDR3 end, and the missing part is taken from the germline J gene. The chain employs TRBV19 and TRBJ2-3; 7 nucleotides line up with TRBD1. CDR1 and CDR2 (germline): FNHDT, SITEND (reference sequence). CDR3 length: 15 residues. V was pared by 5 bases and J by 0 bases, with 6 bases of the junction left unmatched. The sequenced part of the CDR3 DNA is TGTGCCAGCAGACGGGACAGAAGTAGTGCAGAA. Translation: CASRRDRSSAE. Given in full, the CDR3 is CASRRDRSSAETLYF.